Following are 18 T cell receptor beta chains from one sample sequenced in a study of identical twins. TCRdb re-called the 5' RACE reads through MiXCR, storing one row per CDR3 protein. Altogether over 600,000 distinct CDR3 sequences are present, around 21% being singletons, with the ten largest covering over 4%. These data also formed part of another study, on T cells expressing NK-cell markers.

The sequenced material came from PBMCs. Receptors were obtained from a woman under 30 in good health.

The J gene is TRBJ2-7, the V gene TRBV18, with a weak D call TRBD2 (6 bases). Germline-derived CDR1 and CDR2 are KGHSH and LQKENI. V was clipped by 3 bases and J by 2 bases, with 14 bases between them. This CDR3 spans 15 amino acids. Written as DNA, the CDR3 is TGTGCCAGCTCACCTCCCGGGGGAACCGCCTACGAGCAGTACTTC. Encoded protein: CASSPPGGTAYEQYF.

The chain joins TRBV12-1 to TRBJ2-5; the listed D gene, TRBD1, was not tested against the DNA. TRBV12-1 is a recognized pseudogene. The CDR3 extends over 17 amino acids. Written as DNA, the CDR3 is TGTGCCAGCAGCTCTGGGCTACTGAGGGGCATACAAGAGACCCAGTACTTC. Translating gives CASSSGLLRGIQETQYF.

Ten or more counts support this clonotype. The chain links TRBV29-1 to TRBJ2-7; 10 bases agree with TRBD1. The germline CDR1 and CDR2 sequences are SQVTM and ANQGSEA. Trimming cost V 5 bases and J 3 bases; bases outside gene matches: 4. The CDR3 is 13 residues long. The CDR3 DNA reads TGCAGCGTTTGCTGGACAGGGGGCTACGAGCAGTACTTC. Translated, it gives CSVCWTGGYEQYF.

The V and J genes are TRBV6-1 and TRBJ1-6; tentatively, D is TRBD1 (5 bases). The V and J ends lost 5 bases and 7 bases respectively, with 12 bases between them. The length of the CDR3 is 14 residues. The V gene's germline CDR1 is MNHNS and CDR2 SASEGT. CDR3 in amino acids: CASSKGLPNSPLHF. The CDR3 DNA reads as TGTGCCAGCAGTAAGGGACTTCCAAATTCACCCCTCCACTTT.

This clonotype has only a few counts. This CDR3 reads CSVVLGSTEAFF. The CDR3, as DNA: TGCAGCGTTGTCTTGGGGTCTACTGAAGCTTTCTTT. V and J are TRBV29-1 and TRBJ1-1; unclear D gene. In germline, CDR1 is SQVTM, CDR2 ANQGSEA. The CDR3 contains 12 residues. V was trimmed by 4 bases and J by 5 bases, leaving 11 bases between them.

This chain uses TRBV2 with TRBJ2-1, with D perhaps matching TRBD1 (5 bases). Trimming left V 7 bases short and J 5 bases short, with 15 bases between. CDR1 is SNHLY, CDR2 FYNNEI, per germline. This CDR3 has 14 amino acids. For the CDR3, the DNA is TGTGCCAGCAACGAGCCAGGACACCACAATGAGCAGTTCTTC. Its translation is CASNEPGHHNEQFF.

This clonotype was seen only a few times. This chain uses TRBV19 with TRBJ2-1, with D uncertain. The length of the CDR3 is 14 residues. V was cut by 5 bases and J by 4 bases, with 12 bases left in between. Germline CDR1 is LNHDA and CDR2 is SQIVND (reference sequence). CDR3 sequence reads: CASSPELYYNEQFF. The CDR3 DNA follows: TGTGCCAGTAGTCCGGAGCTATATTACAATGAGCAGTTCTTC.

This chain connects TRBV5-1 to TRBJ2-3; D perhaps matches TRBD1 (5 bases). Germline-derived CDR1 and CDR2 are SGHRS and YFSETQ. V lost 0 bases and J lost 5, with 10 bases in between. The CDR3 totals 14 residues. The CDR3 loop reads CASSLARARDTQYF. In DNA form, the CDR3 reads TGCGCCAGCAGCTTGGCCAGGGCTAGAGATACGCAGTATTTT.

This clonotype appeared a few times. This chain uses TRBV30 with TRBJ1-1; D call uncertain. The CDR3 contains 14 residues. CDR1 and CDR2 (germline): GTSNPN, SVGIG (reference sequence). Between the trimmed V and J ends, which lost 4 bases and 7 bases, there was a span of 19 bases. CDR3 sequence: CAWTFSDRGDEAFF. In DNA form, the CDR3 reads TGTGCCTGGACCTTCTCCGACCGGGGAGATGAAGCTTTCTTT.

This rearrangement joins TRBV6-2 or TRBV6-3 to TRBJ2-5, with D perhaps TRBD2 (6 bases). V was shortened by 7 bases and J by 2 bases, with 17 bases between the two germline ends. This CDR3 region has 15 residues. Germline CDR1 and CDR2: MNHEY and SVGEGT. CDR3 nucleotides: TGTGCCAGCAACACCAGGGACGGACTACAAGAGACCCAGTACTTC. This codes for CASNTRDGLQETQYF.

This clonotype has ten or more counts. This chain links TRBV12-3 or TRBV12-4 with TRBJ1-2, with D possibly matching TRBD1 (6 bases). The length of the CDR3 is 14 residues. The V gene lost 5 bases and the J gene lost 5 bases, with 15 bases spanning the gap. CDR3 sequence reads: CASSPGVLGYGYTF. In DNA form, the CDR3 reads TGTGCCAGCAGTCCAGGGGTCCTAGGGTATGGCTACACCTTC.

Only a few counts were recorded for this clonotype. The chain is built from TRBV13 and TRBJ2-1; 14 bases agree with TRBD2. In germline, CDR1 is PRHDT, CDR2 FYEKMQ (reference sequence). The CDR3 has 15 residues. V dropped 5 bases and J dropped 9; count of bases not matched to a gene: 6. This CDR3 is CASSGGLAGVTEQFF. As DNA, the CDR3 is TGTGCCAGCAGCGGGGGACTAGCGGGAGTCACTGAGCAGTTCTTC.

The V and J genes are TRBV5-5 and TRBJ2-7, with 7 bases aligning to TRBD1. With V trimmed by 0 bases and J by 7 bases, 7 bases remained unmatched. The CDR3 runs 14 residues. Germline assignment: CDR1 SGHKS and CDR2 YYEKEE (reference sequence). The CDR3 reads CASSLGQGSLEQYF. The CDR3, as DNA: TGTGCCAGCAGCTTGGGACAGGGATCGTTAGAGCAGTACTTC.

Ten or more counts support this clonotype. V usage is TRBV7-2 and J usage is TRBJ1-1; the D gene is possibly TRBD1 (6 bases). The germline gives CDR1 SGHTA, CDR2 FQGNSA. CDR3 length equals 15 residues. Trimming removed 2 bases from V and 1 base from J, with 11 bases in between. In DNA, the CDR3 is TGTGCCAGCAGCTTACTGGGGGCGCAGAACACTGAAGCTTTCTTT. Its translation: CASSLLGAQNTEAFF.

This chain uses TRBV20-1 with TRBJ1-2, with D maybe TRBD1 (5 bases). The V gene's germline CDR1 is DFQATT and CDR2 SNEGSKA (reference sequence). The ends were cut back, 4 bases at V and 7 bases at J, with 13 bases in the middle. This CDR3 region has 12 residues. The CDR3 reads CSATHRGSGYTF. The CDR3 nucleotides read TGCAGTGCTACTCACCGGGGGTCTGGCTACACCTTC.

This clonotype was counted a few times. The rearrangement joins TRBV29-1 to TRBJ1-1; a possible D gene is TRBD1 (6 bases). Germline CDR1 SQVTM, CDR2 ANQGSEA. Trimming left V 7 bases short and J 5 bases short, with 20 bases between. This CDR3 has 14 residues. CDR3 nucleotides: TGCAGCGCTGTCTACAGGGTCTCGGTGACTGAAGCTTTCTTT. Translating gives CSAVYRVSVTEAFF.

Only a few counts were recorded for this clonotype. The chain is built from TRBV5-1 and TRBJ2-3, with D unresolved. Germline-derived CDR1 and CDR2 are SGHRS and YFSETQ. V was cut by 5 bases and J by 2 bases, with 9 bases left in between. This CDR3 comprises 13 residues. The DNA of the CDR3 is TGCGCCAGCAGTCCGGGTCCCACAGATACGCAGTATTTT. It translates to CASSPGPTDTQYF.

This chain connects TRBV11-2 to TRBJ2-1, with TRBD2 identical over 9 bases. The CDR3 length is 18 residues. CDR1 and CDR2 from the germline V gene are SGHAT and FQNNGV. Germline trimming cut 2 bases from V and 7 bases from J; bases unmatched to any gene: 15. CDR3 coding DNA: TGTGCCAGCAGCTTAATAGGGGTCGCTAGCGGGATTTTAAATGAGCAGTTCTTC. Translation gives CASSLIGVASGILNEQFF.